This T cell receptor (beta chain) was captured by sequencing in a study of T cells after yellow fever vaccination (dated by TCRdb to the late 2010s). Broadly, across the study: The SMART-Seq v4 Ultra Low Input RNA kit was used to prepare libraries from fractions with low cell numbers. To follow T-cell clones before and after primary and booster YFV17D yellow fever vaccination, bulk TCR alpha and beta repertoires were sequenced over time. Two healthy male donors, one aged 18 to 30 and one aged 30 to 40 years, made up the cohort. Blood was collected at multiple timepoints before and after primary and secondary immunization, and bulk PBMC replicates and cell subsets were isolated.

This clonotype was found many times. Its antigen is still unknown. No base quality values were provided; no much bigger clone lies one nucleotide off. Synthesis of TCR cDNA relied on 5'RACE template switching, a step that introduced a universal primer site along with unique molecular identifiers. cDNA synthesis was primed from both the TCR alpha and TCR beta constant segments. Library amplification involved two PCR steps, and the second step added sample barcodes and sequencing adapters. Sequencing of the libraries was done on either Illumina HiSeq 2500 (2x100 bp) or NovaSeq (2x150 bp). In the source study's methods: MIGEC handled demultiplexing of reads and collapsing into UMI consensus sequences, while MiXCR performed V(D)J alignment. Clonotypes responding to the vaccine were identified with edgeR on replicate PBMC samples, with the criteria of FDR below 0.01 and a log2 fold change above 5 up to day 15. Each bulk clonotype was labeled CD4 or CD8 based on which sequenced repertoire, CD4 or CD8, contained the clonotype at higher abundance. TCRdb redid the processing of the public reads, applying fastp at Q25 and MiXCR, and retained in-frame beta chains. Identical CDR3 proteins give one entry, which carries the most common genes and DNA. Clone size and V and J calls follow TCRdb, not the original study. The sample table contains about 240,000 distinct CDR3 sequences; only one count was recorded for less than 9% of them. Roughly 0.86% of the sample lies in the top ten.

In the paper's terms, the treatment or condition label means: live attenuated yellow fever vaccine strain. PBMCs were isolated from peripheral blood using a standard Ficoll-Paque protocol. CD4 and CD8 T-cell fractions were isolated with Dynabeads CD4 and CD8 positive selection kits. RNA was extracted with TriZol from bulk PBMCs, CD4 and CD8 fractions, and dextramer-positive and dextramer-negative fractions. The CDR3 goes from the cysteine to the phenylalanine over 13 residues. The entry retains the CDR3 DNA only, 39 bases that are in frame from base 1. V is clipped by 5 bases and J by 4 bases, and the sequence between their germline boundaries is 11 bases long. Taken from the germline V gene, the CDR1 and CDR2 loops are SGHTA and FQGNSA. Points the paper makes about the study in general: Compared with the primary T-cell response, the secondary T-cell response was weaker but faster, peaking on day 5 rather than day 15. Computational filtering was required because FACS-sorted repertoires could contain abundant contaminating clonotypes from the bulk population. A small fraction of clonotypes showed up in both the CD4 and CD8 compartments, probably as a result of convergent recombination. Most clones expanded after primary vaccination (96% of CD4 and 88% of CD8) were re-detected after the booster, suggesting that broad memory maintenance occurred. Because the study included only two donors, the extent to which the findings can be generalized is limited.

The rearranged chain carries TRBV7-2 and TRBJ1-1; TRBD1 is a possible D gene, resting on 5 matching bases. The source material was CD4+ T cells sorted from PBMCs, sampled 15 days after the yellow fever booster vaccination. The sequence came from a man under 40 who received the YFV17D yellow fever vaccine. At the DNA level, the sequence is TGTGCCAGCAGCCTATGGAGGGGCACTGAAGCTTTCTTT. This sequence encodes CASSLWRGTEAFF.